This T cell receptor beta chain was sequenced during a study of T cell responses to AZD1222 COVID-19 vaccine. Study outcomes and limitations: Baseline serostatus was positive in only six or seven AZD1222 recipients. Donors skewed white British and female; clonal diversity was possibly underestimated. Dominant at 160-218 and 743-854, vaccine-associated CD4 TCRs also spanned spike. Reportedly, close to half of spike-specific TCRs are directed against unmutated variant regions.

Trimming shortened V by 3 bases and J by 2 bases, and 8 bases separated the two germline ends. This CDR3 is built from 14 residues. Per the germline V gene, CDR1 is KGHSH and CDR2 is LQKENI. Data came from immunoSEQ multiplex PCR; TCRdb stores just in-frame clones and leaves some out. Of 210,000 or so clones in the sample, approximately 94% were seen once. Comment on this clone: Antigen: not known.

The clonotype was recovered from an adult who received the MenACWY meningococcal vaccine as a control. Sequences were derived from peripheral blood, sampled 28 days after the second dose of the MenACWY control vaccine. The chain couples TRBV18 to TRBJ1-5; the D is unclear. Written as DNA, the CDR3 is TGTGCCAGCTCACCCGCAGATGGCAATCAGCCCCAGCATTTT. This encodes CASSPADGNQPQHF.